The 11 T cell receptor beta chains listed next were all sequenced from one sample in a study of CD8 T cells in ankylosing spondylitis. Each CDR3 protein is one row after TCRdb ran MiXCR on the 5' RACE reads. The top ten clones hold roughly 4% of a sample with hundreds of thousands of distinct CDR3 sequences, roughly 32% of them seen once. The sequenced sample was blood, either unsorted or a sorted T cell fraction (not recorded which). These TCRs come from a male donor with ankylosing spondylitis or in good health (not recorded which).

Here the CDR3 DNA reads TGTGCCAGCAGCCGGGTGGCCGGGACAGGCAGCTCTGGGGCCAACGTCCTGACTTTC. This translates into CASSRVAGTGSSGANVLTF. The chain carries TRBV4-2 and TRBJ2-6; 8 bases match TRBD1. The V gene's germline CDR1 is LGHNA and CDR2 YNFKEQ. The V and J ends lost 4 bases and 0 bases, in that order; junction bases with no gene match: 11. This CDR3 region has 19 residues.

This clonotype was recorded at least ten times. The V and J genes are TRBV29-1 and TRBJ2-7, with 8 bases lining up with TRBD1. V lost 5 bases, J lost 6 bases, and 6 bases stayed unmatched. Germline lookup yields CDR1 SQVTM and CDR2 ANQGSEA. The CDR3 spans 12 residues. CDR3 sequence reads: CSVTGQGAEQYF. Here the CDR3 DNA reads TGCAGCGTTACTGGACAGGGTGCCGAGCAGTACTTC.

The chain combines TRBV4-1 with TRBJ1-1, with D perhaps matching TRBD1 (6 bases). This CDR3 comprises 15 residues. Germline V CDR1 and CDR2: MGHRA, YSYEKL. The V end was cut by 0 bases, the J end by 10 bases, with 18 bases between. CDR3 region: CASSQEGQGLQLAFF. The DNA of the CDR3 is TGCGCCAGCAGCCAAGAGGGCCAGGGGCTTCAACTAGCTTTCTTT.

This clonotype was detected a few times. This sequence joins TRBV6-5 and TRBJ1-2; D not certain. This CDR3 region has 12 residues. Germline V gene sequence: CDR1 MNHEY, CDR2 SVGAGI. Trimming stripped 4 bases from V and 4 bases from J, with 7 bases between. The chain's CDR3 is CASSSGGYGYTF. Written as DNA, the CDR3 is TGTGCCAGCAGTTCCGGCGGCTATGGCTACACCTTC.

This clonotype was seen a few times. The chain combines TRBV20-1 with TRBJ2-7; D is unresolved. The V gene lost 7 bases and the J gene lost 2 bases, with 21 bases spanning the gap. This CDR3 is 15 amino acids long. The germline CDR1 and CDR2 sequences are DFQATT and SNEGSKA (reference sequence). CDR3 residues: CSVRESTLSTYEQYF. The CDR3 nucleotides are TGCAGTGTACGTGAGTCCACCCTTAGCACCTACGAGCAGTACTTC.

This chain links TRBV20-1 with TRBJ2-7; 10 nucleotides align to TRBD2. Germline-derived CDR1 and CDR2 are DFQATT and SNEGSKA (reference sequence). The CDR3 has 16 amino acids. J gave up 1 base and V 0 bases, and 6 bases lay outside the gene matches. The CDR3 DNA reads TGCAGTGCTAGAGATTACCTAGCGGGGGAATCCTACGAGCAGTACTTC. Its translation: CSARDYLAGESYEQYF.

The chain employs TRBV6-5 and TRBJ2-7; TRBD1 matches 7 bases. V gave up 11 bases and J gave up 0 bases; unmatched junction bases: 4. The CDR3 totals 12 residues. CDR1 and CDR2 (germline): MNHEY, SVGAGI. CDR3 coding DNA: TGTGCCGCACGGGACAGCTCCTACGAGCAGTACTTC. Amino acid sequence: CAARDSSYEQYF.

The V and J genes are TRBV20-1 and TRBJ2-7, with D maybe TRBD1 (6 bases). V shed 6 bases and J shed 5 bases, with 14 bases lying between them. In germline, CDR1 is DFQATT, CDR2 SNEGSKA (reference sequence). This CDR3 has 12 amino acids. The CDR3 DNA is TGCAGTGCAGGGAACAGGGTACACGAGCAGTACTTC. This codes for CSAGNRVHEQYF.

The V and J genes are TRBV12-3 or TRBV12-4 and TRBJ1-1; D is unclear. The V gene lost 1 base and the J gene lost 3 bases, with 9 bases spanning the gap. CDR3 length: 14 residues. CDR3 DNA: TGTGCCAGCAGTTTAGTTCCAGCGGACACTGAAGCTTTCTTT. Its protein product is CASSLVPADTEAFF.

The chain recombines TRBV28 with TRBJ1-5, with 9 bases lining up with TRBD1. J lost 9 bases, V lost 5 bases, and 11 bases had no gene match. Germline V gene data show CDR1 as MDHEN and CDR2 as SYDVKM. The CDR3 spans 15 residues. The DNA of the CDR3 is TGTGCCAGCAGTCGGGGACAGGGTCCATTTCTGCCCCAGCATTTT. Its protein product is CASSRGQGPFLPQHF.

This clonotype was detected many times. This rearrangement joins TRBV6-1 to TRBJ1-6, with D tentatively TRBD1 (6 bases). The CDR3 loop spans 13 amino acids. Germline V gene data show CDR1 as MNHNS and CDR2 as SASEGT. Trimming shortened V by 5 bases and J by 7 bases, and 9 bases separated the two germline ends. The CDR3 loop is CASSRTENSPLHF. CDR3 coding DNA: TGTGCCAGCAGTAGGACAGAGAATTCACCCCTCCACTTT.